The 18 T cell receptor beta chains given below trace back to one sample, sequenced in a study of blood T cell repertoires in COVID-19. Sequenced by immunoSEQ multiplex PCR; TCRdb stores in-frame clones only, minus some. The sample has about 70,000 clones; approximately 90% are singletons. Material: peripheral blood. The receptors shown here come from a man between 70 and 80 years old with active COVID-19.

This clone was seen only once. The junction does not match germline at one end; this may be a read error. This chain uses TRBV9 with TRBJ2-7; a possible D gene is TRBD2 (6 bases). The CDR3 has 14 amino acids. CDR1 and CDR2 (germline): SGDLS, YYNGEE. CDR3 in DNA: TGTGCCGGCAGCGCTGACAGCGGAGGGTACGAGCAGTACTTC. This translates into CAGSADSGGYEQYF.

The gene calls are TRBV28 and TRBJ1-1; D unclear. This CDR3 comprises 11 residues. Germline assignment: CDR1 MDHEN and CDR2 SYDVKM. Trimming pared 8 bases from V and 11 bases from J, leaving 15 bases between. CDR3 DNA sequence: TGTGCCAGCCGACGGGGTATTGGGGCTTTCTTT. Protein sequence: CASRRGIGAFF.

This clone was counted a single time. This chain connects TRBV9 to TRBJ2-1; 9 nucleotides agree with TRBD2. This CDR3 spans 15 amino acids. The ends lost 0 bases at V and 5 bases at J; junction bases unmatched: 3. Germline V lookup: CDR1 SGDLS, CDR2 YYNGEE. The CDR3 DNA is TGTGCCAGCAGCGTAGGGGCTAGCGGGAACAATGAGCAGTTCTTC. This codes for CASSVGASGNNEQFF. The full variable domain, completed using reference TRBV9 and TRBJ2-1, is DSGVTQTPKHLITATGQRVTLRCSPRSGDLSVYWYQQSLDQGLQFLIQYYNGEERAKGNILERFSAQQFPDLHSELNLSSLELGDSALYFCASSVGASGNNEQFFGPGTRLTVL.

This clone was detected only once. V gene TRBV11-2 combines with J gene TRBJ2-7; no clear D. The V end was cut by 5 bases, the J end by 2 bases, with 7 bases between. The germline CDR1 and CDR2 sequences are SGHAT and FQNNGV. The CDR3 has 12 residues. The CDR3 reads CASSHTAYEQYF. The CDR3 DNA follows: TGTGCCAGCAGCCACACCGCCTACGAGCAGTACTTC.

This clone occurred once. The chain employs TRBV19 and TRBJ2-1; 9 nucleotides line up with TRBD2. V shed 9 bases, J shed 4 bases, and the junction held 10 bases outside the gene matches. The CDR3 covers 15 residues. Germline-derived CDR1 and CDR2 are LNHDA and SQIVND (reference sequence). CDR3 sequence (DNA): TGTGCCAGCACAGAGGGCGGGAGGGGGTACAATGAGCAGTTCTTC. It translates to CASTEGGRGYNEQFF.

A single count supports this clone. Other DNA sequences in this sample translate to the same CDR3. The CDR3 coding sequence is TGTGCCAGCAGCCAGCCCGGGACTAGTAGCGAGCAGTACTTC. Translation gives CASSQPGTSSEQYF. The chain uses TRBV3-1 (or the pseudogene TRBV3-2) and TRBJ2-7; 8 nucleotides agree with TRBD2. With V trimmed by 3 bases and J by 6 bases, 7 bases remained unmatched. From germline, CDR1 is LGHDT and CDR2 YNNKEL (reference sequence). This CDR3 spans 14 amino acids.

The rearrangement uses TRBV11-2 and TRBJ1-3, with a possible D match to TRBD1 (5 bases). This CDR3 is 16 amino acids long. V shed 5 bases and J shed 8 bases, with 22 bases lying between them. Per germline, CDR1 SGHAT and CDR2 FQNNGV. The CDR3 sequence is CASSPPPTANRDTIYF. CDR3 nucleotide sequence: TGTGCCAGCAGCCCACCGCCGACAGCCAACCGGGACACCATATATTTT.

This clone was picked up one time. This chain uses TRBV5-6 with TRBJ1-1; D is perhaps TRBD1 (6 bases). CDR3 length: 18 amino acids. Trimming pared 0 bases from V and 0 bases from J, leaving 18 bases between. Germline CDR1 and CDR2: SGHDT and YYEEEE. As DNA, the CDR3 is TGTGCCAGCAGCTTGGTGGGGGGAGGGACAAACATGAACACTGAAGCTTTCTTT. This encodes CASSLVGGGTNMNTEAFF.

Judged by abundance, this clone is medium-sized (0.01 to 0.1%). This sequence joins TRBV7-2 and TRBJ1-5, with TRBD1 as a possible D gene (5 bases). The CDR3 contains 14 residues. Germline CDR1 reads SGHTA; CDR2 reads FQGNSA. V lost 5 bases, J lost 6 bases, and 14 bases lay in between. The CDR3 nucleotides are TGTGCCAGCAGCCCCCGGGGGGGAGGTCAGCCCCAGCATTTT. Amino acids: CASSPRGGGQPQHF.

The rearrangement uses TRBV11-3 and TRBJ2-7; weak D call: TRBD2 (6 bases). The CDR3 is made up of 12 amino acids. Germline CDR1 is SGHNT and CDR2 is YENEEA. Trimming took off 7 bases at V and 6 bases at J, with 13 bases between the two ends. This CDR3 reads CASMPWGVEQYF. The CDR3 nucleotides are TGTGCCAGCATGCCCTGGGGGGTCGAGCAGTACTTC.

The V gene is TRBV12-3 or TRBV12-4, the J gene TRBJ1-1, with 8 bases aligning to TRBD1. The CDR3 totals 12 residues. Losses at the gene ends were 8 bases for V and 3 bases for J; bases not matched to a gene: 2. As DNA, the CDR3 is TGTGCCAGCGGCAGGGGGCACACTGAAGCTTTCTTT. Its protein is CASGRGHTEAFF.

This chain joins TRBV28 and TRBJ2-1; TRBD2 might be the D (5 bases). The ends were cut back, 2 bases at V and 10 bases at J, with 12 bases in the middle. The germline CDR1 and CDR2 sequences are MDHEN and SYDVKM. This CDR3 is built from 13 residues. The CDR3 sequence: CASSLGSWREQFF. CDR3 bases: TGTGCCAGCAGTTTAGGGAGCTGGAGGGAGCAGTTCTTC. Based on the CDR3 plus reference TRBV28 and TRBJ2-1, the full variable domain is DVKVTQSSRYLVKRTGEKVFLECVQDMDHENMFWYRQDPGLGLRLIYFSYDVKMKEKGDIPEGYSVSREKKERFSLILESASTNQTSMYLCASSLGSWREQFFGPGTRLTVL.

The chain carries TRBV29-1 and TRBJ2-7; 8 nucleotides match TRBD2. J gave up 4 bases and V 4 bases, and 15 bases lay outside the gene matches. Germline V gene lookup returns CDR1 SQVTM and CDR2 ANQGSEA. The CDR3 length is 16 residues. CDR3 amino acids: CSVVGGRGEARYEQYF. DNA for the CDR3: TGCAGCGTTGTGGGGGGGCGGGGGGAGGCCCGGTACGAGCAGTACTTC.

The table lists this clone with a few counts. The chain employs TRBV24-1 and TRBJ2-1; 9 nucleotides align to TRBD2. Germline trimming cut 4 bases from V and 8 bases from J; bases unmatched to any gene: 5. The germline CDR1 and CDR2 sequences are KGHDR and SFDVKD. The CDR3 is 14 amino acids. Here the CDR3 DNA reads TGTGCCACCAGTGAGGCGGGGGGGTTGGATGAGCAGTTCTTC. This codes for CATSEAGGLDEQFF.

The V call is TRBV4-3, the J call TRBJ2-3; D is uncertain. The CDR3 is 14 amino acids. Per the germline V gene, CDR1 is LGHNA and CDR2 is YSLEER. Trimming removed 0 bases at V and 2 bases at J, with 6 bases between. The DNA of the CDR3 is TGCGCCAGCAGCCAAGAGCGAGACACAGATACGCAGTATTTT. Residues: CASSQERDTDTQYF.

This clone was seen a single time. The V gene is TRBV24-1, the J gene TRBJ1-1; D uncertain. V shed 4 bases and J shed 8 bases, with 10 bases lying between them. This CDR3 has 12 residues. Germline CDR1 KGHDR, CDR2 SFDVKD. The CDR3 region has the DNA TGTGCCACCAGTGACCTCGACGGGGAAGCTTTCTTT. Amino acids: CATSDLDGEAFF.

This clone has only one observation. This chain joins TRBV3-1 (or the pseudogene TRBV3-2) and TRBJ2-7, with D perhaps TRBD2 (6 bases). V was clipped by 1 base and J by 3 bases, with 10 bases between them. The CDR3 loop spans 14 amino acids. CDR1 is LGHDT and CDR2 is YNNKEL in the germline V gene (reference sequence). CDR3 in amino acids: CASSQAGAHYEQYF. In DNA, the CDR3 is TGTGCCAGCAGCCAAGCGGGAGCGCACTACGAGCAGTACTTC.

CDR3 sequence: CASSLGRWGRETQYF. The CDR3 DNA sequence: TGTGCCAGCAGCTTGGGGAGGTGGGGCCGAGAGACCCAGTACTTC. The rearrangement joins TRBV3-1 (or the pseudogene TRBV3-2) to TRBJ2-5, with D possibly TRBD2 on 6 matching bases. The V end was cut by 5 bases, the J end by 4 bases, with 17 bases between. The CDR3 runs 15 residues. Germline values: CDR1 LGHDT, CDR2 YNNKEL (reference sequence).